Following are 19 T cell receptor beta chains from one sample sequenced in a study of blood T cell repertoires in COVID-19. Assay: immunoSEQ multiplex PCR; the TCRdb copy retains only in-frame clones and omits some. Of about 250,000 clones listed, approximately 92% are singletons. The specimen sequenced was peripheral blood. The origin of the receptors is a woman in her forties who had recovered from COVID-19.

In its sample, this clone was seen a few times. The chain links TRBV12-3 or TRBV12-4 to TRBJ2-5; no clear D. The CDR3 totals 11 residues. V shed 6 bases and J shed 3 bases, with 5 bases lying between them. CDR3 loop: CASSLEETQYF. In DNA, the CDR3 is TGTGCCAGCAGCCTCGAAGAGACCCAGTACTTC.

The V and J genes are TRBV6-6 and TRBJ2-7, with D tentatively TRBD2 (6 bases). CDR1 MNHNY and CDR2 SVGAGI come from the germline V gene (reference sequence). V was cut by 8 bases and J by 5 bases, with 16 bases left in between. The CDR3 has 13 amino acids. The CDR3 nucleotides read TGTGCCAGCGGTCCCGGGAGTTTACACGAGCAGTACTTC. It codes for CASGPGSLHEQYF.

J is TRBJ2-1 and V is TRBV7-9; 10 nucleotides align to TRBD2. Trimming took 6 bases from V and 8 from J; bases not matched to a gene: 13. The CDR3 is 16 residues long. Germline CDR1 and CDR2: SEHNR and FQNEAQ (reference sequence). The CDR3 loop is CASRARTSTSGDEQFF. CDR3 coding DNA: TGTGCCAGCAGGGCCAGAACTAGCACTAGCGGGGATGAGCAGTTCTTC. The whole variable domain, remainder taken from reference TRBV7-9 and TRBJ2-1, is DTGVSQNPRHKITKRGQNVTFRCDPISEHNRLYWYRQTLGQGPEFLTYFQNEAQLEKSRLLSDRFSAERPKGSFSTLEIQRTEQGDSAMYLCASRARTSTSGDEQFFGPGTRLTVL.

The chain uses TRBV19 and TRBJ1-5; weak D call: TRBD1 (6 bases). Trimming left V 0 bases short and J 7 bases short, with 22 bases between. CDR3 length: 18 amino acids. CDR1 and CDR2 (germline): LNHDA, SQIVND (reference sequence). In DNA form, the CDR3 reads TGTGCCAGTAGTATAGATCGAGGAGGGGGGGGCGCCCGGCAGCCCCAGCATTTT. Protein: CASSIDRGGGGARQPQHF.

The chain recombines TRBV28 with TRBJ2-1, with TRBD2 identical over 8 bases. Per the germline V gene, CDR1 is MDHEN and CDR2 is SYDVKM. There are 17 residues in the CDR3. J was trimmed by 7 bases and V by 1 base; bases with no gene match: 12. CDR3 residues: CASSLSAAGGHRNEQFF. The CDR3 DNA is TGTGCCAGCAGTTTATCGGCGGCGGGGGGCCATAGGAATGAGCAGTTCTTC.

The rearrangement uses TRBV10-3 and TRBJ2-7, with 8 bases fitting TRBD2. V gave up 4 bases and J gave up 0 bases; unmatched junction bases: 5. The CDR3 has 15 amino acids. CDR1 is ENHRY, CDR2 SYGVKD, per germline. The CDR3 DNA reads as TGTGCCATCAGTGGTGGTAGCGGGGCCTCCTACGAGCAGTACTTC. It codes for CAISGGSGASYEQYF.

The chain carries TRBV6-5 and TRBJ2-2, with D tentatively TRBD1 (5 bases). The CDR3 has 15 residues. The germline CDR1 and CDR2 sequences are MNHEY and SVGAGI. Trimming stripped 2 bases from V and 5 bases from J, with 12 bases between. CDR3: CASSYDDSLTGELFF. For the CDR3, the DNA is TGTGCCAGCAGTTACGACGACAGTCTTACCGGGGAGCTGTTTTTT.

The chain carries TRBV7-2 and TRBJ1-2, with no clear D. Trimming took off 5 bases at V and 6 bases at J, with 16 bases between the two ends. The germline V gene encodes CDR1 SGHTA and CDR2 FQGNSA. This CDR3 is built from 14 residues. The CDR3 DNA is TGTGCCAGCAGCCCCCTGGGCGGGGTTCATGGCTACACCTTC. Translation gives CASSPLGGVHGYTF.

The rearrangement links TRBV6-6 to TRBJ2-6; D gene unclear. This CDR3 is built from 13 residues. V lost 7 bases to trimming and J lost 4 bases, with 8 bases between them. Looked up from germline, CDR1 is MNHNY and CDR2 is SVGAGI (reference sequence). The DNA of the CDR3 is TGTGCCAGCACCGGTTCCGGGGCCAACGTCCTGACTTTC. This encodes CASTGSGANVLTF.

The chain is built from TRBV19 and TRBJ2-1, with no clear D. With 3 bases removed from V and 0 bases from J, the gap between germline ends came to 9 bases. Germline V CDR1 and CDR2: LNHDA, SQIVND (reference sequence). The CDR3 sequence is 15 residues long. The CDR3, as DNA: TGTGCCAGTAGTATTGCGATTAGCTCCTACAATGAGCAGTTCTTC. Encoded protein: CASSIAISSYNEQFF. Full variable domain (outside the CDR3, taken from reference TRBV19 and TRBJ2-1): DGGITQSPKYLFRKEGQNVTLSCEQNLNHDAMYWYRQDPGQGLRLIYYSQIVNDFQKGDIAEGYSVSREKKESFPLTVTSAQKNPTAFYLCASSIAISSYNEQFFGPGTRLTVL.

The V call is TRBV7-2, the J call TRBJ2-3; 10 bases are a match to TRBD2. V shed 4 bases and J 2 bases; nucleotides not matched to a gene: 3. Germline assignment: CDR1 SGHTA and CDR2 FQGNSA. CDR3 length: 15 amino acids. The CDR3 DNA sequence: TGTGCCAGCAGCTCAACTAGCGGGGCCACAGATACGCAGTATTTT. This encodes CASSSTSGATDTQYF.

A few counts support this clone. The V gene is TRBV10-3, the J gene TRBJ1-2, with D possibly matching TRBD1 (6 bases). This CDR3 region has 15 residues. V gave up 7 bases and J gave up 1 base, with 16 bases separating them. CDR1 is ENHRY, CDR2 SYGVKD, per germline. The CDR3 spells CAITQGAGDNYGYTF. In nucleotides, the CDR3 is TGTGCCATCACCCAAGGGGCAGGGGATAACTATGGCTACACCTTC.

The rearrangement links TRBV24-1 to TRBJ2-5; D uncertain. Germline values: CDR1 KGHDR, CDR2 SFDVKD. The CDR3 spans 13 residues. V gave up 2 bases and J gave up 5 bases, with 8 bases separating them. CDR3 sequence: CATSDSPFETQYF. In DNA form, the CDR3 reads TGTGCCACCAGTGATTCCCCGTTCGAGACCCAGTACTTC.

The gene calls are TRBV6-5 and TRBJ1-1; D gene ambiguous. There are 15 residues in the CDR3. V lost 0 bases, J lost 3 bases, and 11 bases lay in between. Germline CDR1 is MNHEY and CDR2 is SVGAGI. CDR3 residues: CASSYSDSTDTEAFF. The CDR3 DNA reads as TGTGCCAGCAGTTACTCGGACTCGACGGACACTGAAGCTTTCTTT.

The table lists this clone with a few counts. The gene calls are TRBV5-4 and TRBJ1-2, with D possibly TRBD1 on 6 matching bases. The length of the CDR3 is 16 residues. Germline-derived CDR1 and CDR2 are SGHNT and YYREEE (reference sequence). The V and J ends lost 4 bases and 3 bases respectively, with 19 bases between them. The DNA for the CDR3 is TGTGCCAGCAGCCGAGAGAACAGGGTGGATGACTATGGCTACACCTTC. It specifies CASSRENRVDDYGYTF.

The chain couples TRBV4-1 to TRBJ1-2, with TRBD1 as a possible D gene (6 bases). In germline, CDR1 is MGHRA, CDR2 YSYEKL. The CDR3 runs 15 residues. V lost 0 bases and J 4 bases, leaving 12 bases between the germline ends. The CDR3 region is CASSQDGGAGYGYTF. CDR3 DNA sequence: TGCGCCAGCAGCCAAGATGGGGGGGCAGGCTATGGCTACACCTTC.

The sample holds a few counts of this clone. The J gene is TRBJ2-7, the V gene TRBV11-2; 11 nucleotides agree with TRBD2. V shed 1 base and J 7 bases; nucleotides not matched to a gene: 18. There are 19 residues in the CDR3. Germline lookup yields CDR1 SGHAT and CDR2 FQNNGV. CDR3 region: CASSLVMLAGGPVRFEQYF. The DNA for the CDR3 is TGTGCCAGCAGCTTAGTGATGCTAGCGGGGGGCCCGGTACGATTTGAGCAGTACTTC.

The chain joins TRBV7-9 to TRBJ2-2, with a weak D call TRBD1 (5 bases). With 0 bases removed from V and 7 bases from J, the gap between germline ends came to 12 bases. The germline V gene has CDR1 SEHNR and CDR2 FQNEAQ (reference sequence). The CDR3 loop spans 15 amino acids. The CDR3 DNA reads TGTGCCAGCAGCTTAGCGATAGGGGCGGACGGGGAGCTGTTTTTT. Translated: CASSLAIGADGELFF.

This chain links TRBV6-1 with TRBJ1-5; unclear D gene. Trimming left V 3 bases short and J 9 bases short, with 12 bases between. The germline V gene encodes CDR1 MNHNS and CDR2 SASEGT. This CDR3 spans 13 amino acids. Here the CDR3 DNA reads TGTGCCAGCAGTGAGGGAGACTCGGGGCCCCAGCATTTT. Amino acids: CASSEGDSGPQHF.